The present T cell receptor (beta chain) was sequenced within a study of shared clonotypes between healthy human individuals. About the study: Contributing individuals were two females and three males aged 18 to 49. Study conclusions and caveats: Genetic and exposure-history diversity was limited by the small donor number.

Trimming removed 3 bases from V and 0 bases from J; junction bases left unmatched: 13. CDR3 size: 18 residues. Germline loops: CDR1 SGHRS, CDR2 YFSETQ. This table comes from immunoSEQ multiplex PCR, and its TCRdb copy is limited to in-frame clones, with some not included. Among approximately 2.4 million clones listed, 90% to 96% were seen once. Turning to this clone: The antigen is undetermined.

The receptor was derived from a man in his late teens or twenties in good health. Sequencing was performed on naive CD4+ T cells sorted from blood. Stated subset: CD45RA+ positively selected. The gene calls are TRBV5-1 and TRBJ1-2; 8 nucleotides line up with TRBD1. The CDR3 sequence is CASSSPGAEDRANYGYTF. CDR3 nucleotide sequence: TGCGCCAGCAGCTCACCGGGTGCCGAGGACAGGGCTAACTATGGCTACACCTTC.